This T cell receptor (beta chain) was found in a study of radiotherapy plus CTLA-4 blockade in lung cancer. Study as a whole: 18% of patients responded objectively, and about 30% achieved disease control.

The study, taken as a whole, reports: Best predicting response, reportedly, were early blood T cell clone dynamics, with interferon-beta.

The CDR3 contains 13 residues. Germline CDR1 MNHEY, CDR2 SVGAGI. On this clone: Its antigen is as yet unknown.

Profiling relied on immunoSEQ multiplex PCR, and the TCRdb table lists in-frame clones only, not all of them. The table has 65,000 to 85,000 clones, 65% to 85% seen once; the top ten hold about a sixth. J is TRBJ2-5 and V is TRBV6-5, with TRBD2 as a possible D gene (6 bases). The DNA end is a closer match to TRBJ2-7, so the J assignment may be wrong. The sample consisted of peripheral blood, taken from a patient treated with radiotherapy plus ipilimumab. The receptor was derived from a human donor with non-small cell lung cancer whose response to radiotherapy plus ipilimumab could not be evaluated. Some clones in this sample may be carry-over from other donors' samples. The CDR3 DNA is TGTGCCAGCAGTTACGAGGGACTTTACGAGCAGTACTTC. Translation: CASSYEGLYEQYF.